The 24 T cell receptor beta chains reported below all come from one sample, sequenced in a study of CD8 T cells in ankylosing spondylitis. Study-level findings and limits: In ankylosing spondylitis blood, a motif of seven or eight highly homologous TCR beta variants appeared characteristic.

TCRdb reprocessed the 5' RACE reads via MiXCR and lists one record per CDR3 protein. The sample includes around 770,000 distinct CDR3 sequences, about 11% of them seen just once. Their antigens are not known. The sample taken for sequencing was blood, either unsorted or a sorted T cell fraction (not recorded which). The receptors here all came from a male donor with ankylosing spondylitis.

The genes are TRBV5-1 and TRBJ1-1; the match to TRBD1 covers 7 bases. CDR3 size: 11 residues. CDR1 is SGHRS and CDR2 is YFSETQ in the germline V gene. V shed 0 bases, J shed 10 bases, and the junction held 0 bases outside the gene matches. The CDR3 DNA follows: TGCGCCAGCAGCTTGGGACAGGGAGCTTTCTTT. Encoded protein: CASSLGQGAFF.

The CDR3 DNA is TGTGCCAGCAGCCGGGGGGTGCCGGGTCAGCCCCAGCATTTT. It encodes CASSRGVPGQPQHF. The chain combines TRBV7-2 with TRBJ1-5; possible D gene TRBD1, 5 bases. Between the trimmed V and J ends, which lost 5 bases and 6 bases, there was a span of 14 bases. The germline V gene encodes CDR1 SGHTA and CDR2 FQGNSA. There are 14 residues in the CDR3.

This clonotype came up a few times. The chain couples TRBV20-1 to TRBJ1-5; TRBD1 matches at 7 bases. Germline-derived CDR1 and CDR2 are DFQATT and SNEGSKA (reference sequence). Unmatched junction bases numbered 2, after V lost 2 bases and J lost 1 base. This CDR3 contains 14 residues. The CDR3: CSARYRGSNQPQHF. CDR3 sequence (DNA): TGCAGTGCTAGATACAGGGGAAGCAATCAGCCCCAGCATTTT.

V usage is TRBV20-1 and J usage is TRBJ1-5; D call uncertain. CDR1 is DFQATT and CDR2 is SNEGSKA in the germline V gene (reference sequence). The CDR3 consists of 13 residues. Trimming left V 3 bases short and J 1 base short, with 7 bases between. The CDR3 here is CSASSGSNQPQHF. In nucleotides, the CDR3 is TGCAGTGCTAGTTCTGGGAGCAATCAGCCCCAGCATTTT.

Many counts were recorded for this clonotype. The gene calls are TRBV7-9 and TRBJ1-2, with 8 bases that match TRBD1. The V gene's germline CDR1 is SEHNR and CDR2 FQNEAQ (reference sequence). V gave up 5 bases and J gave up 8 bases; unmatched junction bases: 7. The CDR3 length is 13 residues. The CDR3 loop is CASSLQGALGYTF. DNA for the CDR3: TGTGCCAGCAGCCTCCAGGGGGCGCTGGGCTACACCTTC.

There are many counts of this clonotype. V usage is TRBV12-3 or TRBV12-4 and J usage is TRBJ2-5; D call uncertain. V lost 1 base, J lost 7 bases, and 10 bases lay in between. The CDR3 length is 13 residues. For the CDR3, the DNA is TGTGCCAGCAGTTTAGACCTGGGCGGGACCCAGTACTTC. This encodes CASSLDLGGTQYF.

The chain combines TRBV20-1 with TRBJ1-4, with 9 bases aligning to TRBD1. The CDR3 extends over 14 amino acids. J lost 6 bases, V lost 6 bases, and 8 bases had no gene match. Germline assignment: CDR1 DFQATT and CDR2 SNEGSKA (reference sequence). The CDR3 is CSAWGTGSDEKLFF. The CDR3 DNA reads TGCAGTGCGTGGGGGACAGGGTCGGATGAAAAACTGTTTTTT.

J is TRBJ1-5 and V is TRBV28, with D possibly TRBD1 on 6 matching bases. Trimming cost V 5 bases and J 2 bases, with 16 bases left between them. The CDR3 covers 16 residues. The germline CDR1 and CDR2 sequences are MDHEN and SYDVKM. The CDR3 here is CASSPAQGLGNQPQHF. In DNA, the CDR3 is TGTGCCAGCAGTCCAGCACAGGGACTCGGCAATCAGCCCCAGCATTTT.

This clonotype was counted many times. This rearrangement joins TRBV29-1 to TRBJ1-1; the D is unclear. V lost 7 bases to trimming and J lost 1 base, with 7 bases between them. The CDR3 covers 11 residues. Germline CDR1 SQVTM, CDR2 ANQGSEA. The CDR3 is CSALSNTEAFF. Written as DNA, the CDR3 is TGCAGCGCCCTCTCGAACACTGAAGCTTTCTTT.

CDR3 loop: CASSQDSGFYGYTF. The CDR3 coding sequence is TGTGCCAGCAGCCAAGATAGCGGTTTCTATGGCTACACCTTC. The chain carries TRBV3-1 and TRBJ1-2; D gene unclear. V shed 0 bases and J shed 4 bases, with 9 bases lying between them. Germline-derived CDR1 and CDR2 are LGHDT and YNNKEL (reference sequence). This CDR3 comprises 14 residues.

Only a few counts were recorded for this clonotype. This chain uses TRBV6-2 or TRBV6-3 with TRBJ2-1; D gene unclear. The CDR3 has 13 amino acids. Trimming shortened V by 8 bases and J by 1 base, and 9 bases separated the two germline ends. Germline assignment: CDR1 MNHEY and CDR2 SVGEGT. In DNA, the CDR3 is TGTGCCAGCCGGCTCTTATCCTACAATGAGCAGTTCTTC. It codes for CASRLLSYNEQFF.

V usage is TRBV7-9 and J usage is TRBJ2-3; maybe TRBD2 (5 bases). Per germline, CDR1 SEHNR and CDR2 FQNEAQ (reference sequence). This CDR3 is 15 amino acids long. The V and J ends lost 5 bases and 1 base respectively, with 13 bases between them. CDR3 region: CASSTAGSGTDTQYF. The CDR3 DNA follows: TGTGCCAGCAGCACCGCGGGTAGCGGCACAGATACGCAGTATTTT.

The gene calls are TRBV4-1 and TRBJ1-2, with D unclear. Germline V lookup: CDR1 MGHRA, CDR2 YSYEKL. CDR3 size: 14 residues. V shed 3 bases and J shed 4 bases, with 12 bases lying between them. CDR3 residues: CASSQVGLVYGYTF. CDR3 nucleotides: TGCGCCAGCAGCCAGGTGGGGTTGGTCTATGGCTACACCTTC.

This clonotype was detected only a few times. This chain uses TRBV20-1 with TRBJ2-7; D may be TRBD1 (6 bases). This CDR3 is built from 14 residues. V was trimmed by 6 bases and J by 2 bases, leaving 17 bases between them. Germline CDR1 and CDR2: DFQATT and SNEGSKA (reference sequence). The CDR3 coding sequence is TGCAGTGCCACTCAGGGGCTACCCCCCTACGAGCAGTACTTC. This codes for CSATQGLPPYEQYF.

In this sample, this clonotype turned up a few times. This sequence joins TRBV5-1 and TRBJ2-7; D is uncertain. The germline V gene encodes CDR1 SGHRS and CDR2 YFSETQ. This CDR3 has 12 amino acids. V lost 4 bases, J lost 5 bases, and 10 bases lay in between. CDR3 protein: CASSITSDEQYF. CDR3 DNA: TGCGCCAGCAGCATAACCTCGGACGAGCAGTACTTC.

In its sample, this clonotype was seen a few times. J is TRBJ1-4 and V is TRBV30; D may be TRBD1 (5 bases). CDR1 is GTSNPN and CDR2 is SVGIG in the germline V gene (reference sequence). The CDR3 spans 14 residues. V was pared by 2 bases and J by 5 bases, with 12 bases between. The CDR3 here is CAWSKGMENEKLFF. The CDR3 nucleotides read TGTGCCTGGAGTAAGGGGATGGAGAATGAAAAACTGTTTTTT.

This clonotype turned up a few times. The rearrangement uses TRBV5-1 and TRBJ1-1, with 7 bases matching TRBD1. The CDR3 runs 14 residues. V was clipped by 3 bases and J by 1 base; unmatched bases: 3. Germline V gives CDR1 SGHRS, CDR2 YFSETQ. The CDR3 is CASSSGQKNTEAFF. The CDR3 nucleotides are TGCGCCAGCAGCTCGGGACAGAAGAACACTGAAGCTTTCTTT.

This clonotype has a handful of counts. The chain links TRBV20-1 to TRBJ2-2; 8 bases align to TRBD1. CDR3 length: 15 amino acids. V lost 6 bases, J lost 3 bases, and 9 bases stayed unmatched. The germline gives CDR1 DFQATT, CDR2 SNEGSKA (reference sequence). The CDR3 here is CSALQGARYTGELFF. In DNA form, the CDR3 reads TGCAGTGCGTTGCAGGGGGCTAGGTACACCGGGGAGCTGTTTTTT.

This clonotype has ten or more counts. One junction end does not reproduce the germline sequence, and a read error may be involved. The chain has TRBV5-1 and TRBJ2-7; 8 positions match TRBD1. Germline CDR1 reads SGHRS; CDR2 reads YFSETQ. The CDR3 consists of 14 residues. Here the CDR3 DNA reads TGTGCCAGCAGTTTCCAGGGGGCTTCCTACGAGCAGTACTTC. Protein sequence: CASSFQGASYEQYF.

In this sample, this clonotype turned up a few times. The chain is built from TRBV4-3 and TRBJ2-7; D not resolved. This CDR3 has 15 amino acids. Germline V gene sequence: CDR1 LGHNA, CDR2 YSLEER. The V end lost 1 base, the J end lost 0 bases, and 10 bases lay between the germline ends. Here the CDR3 reads CASSQGPLSSYEQYF. The CDR3 nucleotides are TGCGCCAGCAGCCAAGGACCTCTGAGCTCCTACGAGCAGTACTTC.

This clonotype was recorded a few times. The chain employs TRBV7-2 and TRBJ1-1; TRBD1 might be the D (5 bases). The germline V gene encodes CDR1 SGHTA and CDR2 FQGNSA. V was cut by 5 bases and J by 0 bases, with 16 bases left in between. The CDR3 totals 16 residues. This CDR3 is CASSPRTNRMNTEAFF. CDR3 bases: TGTGCCAGCAGCCCTAGGACAAACCGAATGAACACTGAAGCTTTCTTT.

The chain employs TRBV5-6 and TRBJ2-6, with a weak D call TRBD2 (6 bases). This CDR3 has 15 amino acids. CDR1 is SGHDT, CDR2 YYEEEE, per germline. Trimming removed 3 bases from V and 1 base from J, with 8 bases in between. The CDR3 protein is CASSWGLSGANVLTF. CDR3 sequence (DNA): TGTGCCAGCAGCTGGGGACTTTCTGGGGCCAACGTCCTGACTTTC.

The chain has TRBV11-1 and TRBJ1-1; D not certain. The germline V gene has CDR1 SGHAT and CDR2 FQDESV (reference sequence). The CDR3 loop spans 14 amino acids. V was clipped by 5 bases and J by 2 bases, with 12 bases between them. In nucleotides, the CDR3 is TGTGCCAGCAGCCGCTTCCGGGAAAACACTGAAGCTTTCTTT. Encoded protein: CASSRFRENTEAFF.

This clonotype has only a few counts. Here the CDR3 reads CASSLGVRGRDQPQHF. In DNA form, the CDR3 reads TGTGCCAGCAGCTTAGGTGTCAGGGGAAGGGATCAGCCCCAGCATTTT. The gene calls are TRBV7-2 and TRBJ1-5, with D possibly matching TRBD1 (6 bases). Trimming removed 1 base at V and 5 bases at J, with 15 bases between. In germline, CDR1 is SGHTA, CDR2 FQGNSA. The length of the CDR3 is 16 residues.